The rows below give T cell receptor beta chains drawn from one sample of a study of technical replicates of blood from a few donors. The method was immunoSEQ multiplex PCR; TCRdb's version includes in-frame clones alone and lacks a portion of them. This sample has fewer than 70,000 clones; about 86% occur once, and the top ten carry more than 4.5%. The sample comprised PBMCs. These TCRs come from a human donor in good health. Some clones in this sample may be carry-over from other donors' samples. Both conserved end residues are part of each CDR3. Each record gives: D gene, J gene, V gene, CDR3 length, clone size, CDR3 protein, CDR3 DNA. The D gene is left open where the match is weak. Size values are once, few and many counts, or a class for expanded clones, and some rows have none.

D: TRBD1; J: TRBJ2-5; V: TRBV7-3; length: 13; size: -; CDR3: CASSGQGAETQYF; DNA: TGTGCCAGCAGTGGACAGGGCGCGGAGACCCAGTACTTC
D: -; J: TRBJ1-4; V: TRBV15; length: 16; size: -; CDR3: CATSSPAGRTNEKLFF; DNA: TGTGCCACCAGCAGCCCAGCGGGACGAACTAATGAAAAACTGTTTTTT
D: TRBD1; J: TRBJ2-7; V: TRBV4-3; length: 14; size: -; CDR3: CASSQRTGKYEQYF; DNA: TGCGCCAGCAGCCAAAGGACAGGAAAGTACGAGCAGTACTTC
D: -; J: TRBJ1-1; V: TRBV18; length: 13; size: once; CDR3: CASSPQGNTEAFF; DNA: TGTGCCAGCTCACCCCAGGGGAACACTGAAGCTTTCTTT
D: -; J: TRBJ2-3; V: TRBV20-1; length: 11; size: -; CDR3: CRGAVGDTQYF; DNA: TGCAGGGGGGCTGTGGGAGATACGCAGTATTTT
D: TRBD1; J: TRBJ2-7; V: TRBV30; length: 13; size: -; CDR3: CAWRDRRSYEQYF; DNA: TGTGCCTGGAGGGACAGGCGTTCCTACGAGCAGTACTTC
D: -; J: TRBJ2-6; V: TRBV7-9; length: 16; size: -; CDR3: CASSPWSGSGANVLTF; DNA: TGTGCCAGCAGCCCTTGGAGCGGGTCTGGGGCCAACGTCCTGACTTTC
D: -; J: TRBJ1-2; V: TRBV7-2; length: 11; size: -; CDR3: CASSPGAGYTF; DNA: TGTGCCAGCAGCCCAGGGGCTGGCTACACCTTC
D: -; J: TRBJ2-3; V: TRBV7-9; length: 15; size: -; CDR3: CASSLGGVMADTQYF; DNA: TGTGCCAGCAGCTTAGGGGGCGTTATGGCAGATACGCAGTATTTT
D: -; J: TRBJ2-7; V: TRBV10-3; length: 12; size: once; CDR3: CAISQGRPEQYF; DNA: TGTGCCATCAGTCAGGGTAGACCAGAACAGTACTTC
D: TRBD1; J: TRBJ2-7; V: TRBV30; length: 15; size: -; CDR3: CAWPDRGPSSYEQYF; DNA: TGTGCCTGGCCTGACAGGGGTCCGAGCTCCTACGAGCAGTACTTC
D: TRBD2; J: TRBJ2-5; V: TRBV25-1; length: 16; size: -; CDR3: CASSEGLAGVQETQYF; DNA: TGTGCCAGCAGTGAAGGACTAGCGGGGGTACAAGAGACCCAGTACTTC
D: TRBD2; J: TRBJ2-2; V: TRBV7-8; length: 13; size: -; CDR3: CAAGGENTGELFF; DNA: TGTGCCGCTGGGGGGGAGAACACCGGGGAGCTGTTTTTT
D: TRBD1; J: TRBJ2-1; V: TRBV9; length: 16; size: -; CDR3: CASSGRQGASYNEQFF; DNA: TGTGCCAGCAGCGGGAGACAGGGGGCATCCTACAATGAGCAGTTCTTC
D: TRBD2; J: TRBJ2-2; V: TRBV5-1; length: 15; size: -; CDR3: CASGRLAGDPGELFF; DNA: TGCGCCAGCGGTCGACTAGCGGGAGACCCCGGGGAGCTGTTTTTT
D: TRBD1; J: TRBJ1-3; V: TRBV19; length: 15; size: -; CDR3: CASTSTGAVGNTIYF; DNA: TGTGCCAGTACCTCGACAGGGGCTGTCGGAAACACCATATATTTT
D: -; J: TRBJ2-7; V: TRBV28; length: 17; size: -; CDR3: CASSSLQGSKKTYEQYF; DNA: TGTGCCAGCAGTTCGCTACAGGGTTCCAAAAAAACCTACGAGCAGTACTTC
D: TRBD2; J: TRBJ2-1; V: TRBV13; length: 15; size: -; CDR3: CASSLERERLNEQFF; DNA: TGTGCCAGCAGCCTGGAGCGGGAGAGGCTCAATGAGCAGTTCTTC
D: -; J: TRBJ1-5; V: TRBV6-1; length: 16; size: -; CDR3: CASSDTLAGYNQPQHF; DNA: TGTGCCAGCAGTGATACGCTCGCAGGGTACAATCAGCCCCAGCATTTT
D: TRBD1; J: TRBJ2-7; V: TRBV19; length: 16; size: -; CDR3: CASSLGTDFYSYEQYF; DNA: TGTGCCAGTAGTCTCGGGACAGACTTTTATTCCTACGAGCAGTACTTC
D: -; J: TRBJ2-7; V: TRBV30; length: 13; size: once; CDR3: CAWSVQGPYEQYF; DNA: TGTGCCTGGAGTGTTCAGGGGCCCTACGAGCAGTACTTC
D: -; J: TRBJ1-1; V: TRBV2; length: 11; size: -; CDR3: CASSERQIAFF; DNA: TGTGCCAGCAGTGAACGACAGATAGCTTTCTTT
D: -; J: TRBJ1-4; V: TRBV19; length: 14; size: once; CDR3: CASSTGFGSEKLFF; DNA: TGTGCCAGTAGTACGGGATTCGGGTCGGAAAAACTGTTTTTT
D: -; J: TRBJ2-7; V: TRBV15; length: 15; size: -; CDR3: CATSFGGGGLNEQYF; DNA: TGTGCCACCAGCTTCGGAGGGGGGGGATTAAACGAGCAGTACTTC
D: -; J: TRBJ2-7; V: TRBV14; length: 16; size: once; CDR3: CASSQGGSGSSYEQYF; DNA: TGTGCCAGCAGCCAAGGGGGTAGCGGCAGCTCCTACGAGCAGTACTTC
D: TRBD2; J: TRBJ2-7; V: TRBV2; length: 16; size: -; CDR3: CASHGLAGAQSYEQYF; DNA: TGTGCCAGCCATGGACTAGCGGGGGCCCAATCCTACGAGCAGTACTTC
D: -; J: TRBJ1-6; V: TRBV19; length: 13; size: -; CDR3: CASSTERRSPLHF; DNA: TGTGCCAGTAGTACAGAGAGGCGTTCACCCCTCCACTTT
D: -; J: TRBJ2-7; V: TRBV4-3; length: 15; size: -; CDR3: CASSQDRRGSYEQYF; DNA: TGCGCCAGCAGCCAAGATCGCAGGGGCTCCTACGAGCAGTACTTC
D: TRBD1; J: TRBJ2-7; V: TRBV29-1; length: 12; size: once; CDR3: CSGGQGNYEQYF; DNA: TGCAGCGGCGGACAGGGGAACTACGAGCAGTACTTC
D: -; J: TRBJ1-6; V: TRBV4-3; length: 21; size: -; CDR3: CASSQDWSRASLSSYNSPLHF; DNA: TGCGCCAGCAGCCAAGATTGGTCCCGAGCGTCTCTTAGCTCCTATAATTCACCCCTCCACTTT
D: TRBD1; J: TRBJ1-2; V: TRBV5-1; length: 16; size: -; CDR3: CASSGGQRTGGHGYTF; DNA: TGCGCCAGCAGCGGGGGGCAAAGGACAGGGGGCCATGGCTACACCTTC
D: -; J: TRBJ1-2; V: TRBV7-9; length: 12; size: -; CDR3: CASSSGTKGYTF; DNA: TGTGCCAGCTCATCCGGGACTAAGGGCTACACCTTC
D: TRBD1; J: TRBJ2-7; V: TRBV11-3; length: 15; size: few; CDR3: CASSPGGQHSYEQYF; DNA: TGTGCCAGCAGCCCAGGGGGACAGCATTCCTACGAGCAGTACTTC
D: -; J: TRBJ1-2; V: TRBV7-2; length: 14; size: -; CDR3: CASSLVVGEYGYTF; DNA: TGTGCCAGCAGCTTAGTTGTAGGGGAATATGGCTACACCTTC
D: -; J: TRBJ1-3; V: TRBV18; length: 17; size: -; CDR3: CASSPFNSGLSGNTIYF; DNA: TGTGCCAGCTCACCATTCAACTCTGGGCTCTCTGGAAACACCATATATTTT
D: TRBD2; J: TRBJ2-7; V: TRBV2; length: 21; size: medium-sized; CDR3: CASSDPHRVFLSSGGADKQYF; DNA: TGTGCCAGCAGTGATCCACACAGGGTTTTTCTTTCTAGCGGGGGGGCCGACAAGCAGTACTTC
D: -; J: TRBJ2-7; V: TRBV7-9; length: 15; size: -; CDR3: CASSLAAGTTYEQYF; DNA: TGTGCCAGCAGCTTAGCGGCCGGCACGACATACGAGCAGTACTTC
D: TRBD2; J: TRBJ2-3; V: TRBV7-8; length: 18; size: -; CDR3: CASTTTTPSSGRTDTQYF; DNA: TGTGCCAGCACCACCACGACCCCCTCTAGCGGGAGGACAGATACGCAGTATTTT
D: TRBD1; J: TRBJ2-3; V: TRBV7-3; length: 16; size: -; CDR3: CASSSGTGHLPDTQYF; DNA: TGTGCCAGCAGCTCCGGGACAGGGCACCTACCAGATACGCAGTATTTT
D: TRBD2; J: TRBJ2-5; V: TRBV7-9; length: 15; size: -; CDR3: CASSLEGGGRETQYF; DNA: TGTGCCAGCAGCTTAGAGGGCGGGGGGCGAGAGACCCAGTACTTC
D: TRBD2; J: TRBJ2-7; V: TRBV7-2; length: 14; size: -; CDR3: CASSSTSGGGEQYF; DNA: TGTGCCAGCAGCTCCACTAGCGGGGGAGGCGAGCAGTACTTC
D: -; J: TRBJ2-7; V: TRBV5-6; length: 15; size: -; CDR3: CASSPSTEFRNEQYF; DNA: TGTGCCAGCAGCCCGTCGACGGAGTTTCGGAACGAGCAGTACTTC
D: TRBD2; J: TRBJ2-3; V: TRBV9; length: 18; size: -; CDR3: CASSVTSGTFSSTDTQYF; DNA: TGTGCCAGCAGCGTAACTAGCGGGACTTTTTCTAGCACAGATACGCAGTATTTT
D: -; J: TRBJ1-1; V: TRBV5-1; length: 14; size: -; CDR3: CASSFGGLGTEAFF; DNA: TGCGCCAGCAGCTTCGGGGGGCTAGGCACTGAAGCTTTCTTT
D: TRBD1; J: TRBJ1-2; V: TRBV4-3; length: 15; size: -; CDR3: CASSPDRGPSNGYTF; DNA: TGCGCCAGCAGTCCAGACAGGGGGCCGTCCAATGGCTACACCTTC
D: -; J: TRBJ2-7; V: TRBV5-1; length: 15; size: few; CDR3: CASSWISGGGYEQYF; DNA: TGCGCCAGCAGCTGGATTTCGGGGGGCGGCTACGAGCAGTACTTC